This T cell receptor (beta chain) was sequenced for a study of T cell changes during pregnancy in multiple sclerosis. Assay: immunoSEQ multiplex PCR; the TCRdb copy retains only in-frame clones and omits some. The profile shows approximately 74,000 clones, around 92% of them singletons. The trim removed 2 bases at V and 5 bases at J, leaving 7 bases unmatched. The germline CDR1 and CDR2 sequences are MNHNS and SASEGT. This CDR3 has 15 amino acids. This rearrangement joins TRBV6-1 to TRBJ2-7, with 9 bases matching TRBD2. The specimen was peripheral blood, collected before pregnancy. The receptor's source is a female donor with multiple sclerosis, enrolled in a pregnancy study. The CDR3 sequence is CASSEFGLAMDEQYF. The CDR3 nucleotides are TGTGCCAGCAGTGAATTCGGACTAGCGATGGACGAGCAGTACTTC.